Shown below are 20 T cell receptor beta chains from a single sample sequenced in a study of neurological immune-mediated disorders. TCRdb recomputed calls from the 5' RACE reads with MiXCR, one row per CDR3 protein. The table lists approximately 52,000 distinct CDR3 sequences, about 3% of them singletons. The source material was PBMCs. The receptors originated from a man aged 35 to 55 with multiple sclerosis.

The table lists this clonotype with many counts. The chain couples TRBV11-2 to TRBJ1-1; D is ambiguous. Germline assignment: CDR1 SGHAT and CDR2 FQNNGV. Trimming left V 2 bases short and J 3 bases short, with 13 bases between. The CDR3 is made up of 15 amino acids. Written as DNA, the CDR3 is TGTGCCAGCAGCTTATTTACGGGAGAGGACACTGAAGCTTTCTTT. It is translated as CASSLFTGEDTEAFF.

At least ten counts were recorded for this clonotype. The chain has TRBV2 and TRBJ2-7; possible D gene TRBD1, 5 bases. The CDR3 consists of 12 residues. V lost 11 bases and J lost 3, with 14 bases in between. From germline, CDR1 is SNHLY and CDR2 FYNNEI. CDR3 nucleotide sequence: TGTGCCGGGTTGACAGACAACTACGAGCAGTACTTC. This codes for CAGLTDNYEQYF.

This clonotype was seen ten or more times. The chain is built from TRBV28 and TRBJ2-7; 9 bases line up with TRBD1. The J segment lost 0 bases and the V segment lost 1 base, leaving 13 bases of the junction unmatched. Germline V gene data show CDR1 as MDHEN and CDR2 as SYDVKM. This CDR3 spans 19 amino acids. CDR3 sequence reads: CASSLSPAGTGLSSYEQYF. CDR3 DNA: TGTGCCAGCAGTTTATCCCCCGCCGGGACAGGGTTGAGCTCCTACGAGCAGTACTTC.

This clonotype was seen at least ten times. The chain recombines TRBV7-2 with TRBJ1-3; the match to TRBD1 covers 10 bases. Germline CDR1 is SGHTA and CDR2 is FQGNSA. With V trimmed by 4 bases and J by 2 bases, 5 bases remained unmatched. The CDR3 loop spans 16 amino acids. CDR3 DNA sequence: TGTGCCAGCAGCTACGGACAGGGGGGGACTGGAAACACCATATATTTT. This codes for CASSYGQGGTGNTIYF.

In its sample, this clonotype was seen many times. The J gene is TRBJ2-7, the V gene TRBV5-1; weak D call: TRBD2 (5 bases). V was trimmed by 3 bases and J by 5 bases, leaving 12 bases between them. CDR1 is SGHRS, CDR2 YFSETQ, per germline. The CDR3 consists of 13 residues. CDR3: CASSSPGIHEQYF. The CDR3 nucleotides read TGCGCCAGCAGCTCGCCCGGGATCCACGAGCAGTACTTC.

This clonotype has a count of ten or more. The chain recombines TRBV4-1 with TRBJ2-1; 10 nucleotides align to TRBD2. In germline, CDR1 is MGHRA, CDR2 YSYEKL. The CDR3 is made up of 17 amino acids. V shed 4 bases, J shed 3 bases, and the junction held 9 bases outside the gene matches. CDR3 nucleotides: TGCGCCAGCAGCCCCGGCTCAGTAGCGGGGGGCTACAATGAGCAGTTCTTC. Amino acids: CASSPGSVAGGYNEQFF.

This clonotype was observed at least ten times. V gene TRBV20-1 combines with J gene TRBJ2-2, with D tentatively TRBD2 (6 bases). V was shortened by 3 bases and J by 6 bases, with 11 bases between the two germline ends. Germline loops: CDR1 DFQATT, CDR2 SNEGSKA (reference sequence). The CDR3 totals 13 residues. DNA for the CDR3: TGCAGTGCTAGTCGGAGGGTTTCCGGGGAGCTGTTTTTT. Translated, it gives CSASRRVSGELFF.

This clonotype occurred many times. This sequence joins TRBV20-1 and TRBJ2-7; the match to TRBD2 covers 13 bases. Looked up from germline, CDR1 is DFQATT and CDR2 is SNEGSKA (reference sequence). V dropped 8 bases and J dropped 5; count of bases not matched to a gene: 6. The CDR3 has 13 amino acids. The chain's CDR3 is CSPGLAGVDEQYF. CDR3 sequence (DNA): TGCAGTCCAGGACTAGCGGGGGTAGACGAGCAGTACTTC.

This clonotype was counted ten times or more. The chain employs TRBV10-3 and TRBJ2-3; 9 bases agree with TRBD1. Germline V gene data show CDR1 as ENHRY and CDR2 as SYGVKD. This CDR3 has 14 amino acids. The trim removed 4 bases at V and 5 bases at J, leaving 4 bases unmatched. The CDR3 DNA follows: TGTGCCATCAGTGGTACGGACAGGGGAGATACGCAGTATTTT. Protein sequence: CAISGTDRGDTQYF.

This clonotype was seen repeatedly, ten times or more. This sequence joins TRBV10-3 and TRBJ1-4, with D possibly matching TRBD1 (6 bases). Germline V gene sequence: CDR1 ENHRY, CDR2 SYGVKD. V lost 4 bases, J lost 8 bases, and 11 bases lay in between. The CDR3 sequence is 13 residues long. The CDR3 bases are TGTGCCATCAGTGGGGGGGCGCGCGAAAAACTGTTTTTT. As protein: CAISGGAREKLFF.

This clonotype was counted at least ten times. The chain is built from TRBV9 and TRBJ2-2; D may be TRBD1 (5 bases). Germline values: CDR1 SGDLS, CDR2 YYNGEE. The CDR3 covers 13 residues. The V end was cut by 0 bases, the J end by 5 bases, with 5 bases between. This chain's CDR3 is CASSVEGTGELFF. CDR3 sequence (DNA): TGTGCCAGCAGCGTAGAGGGGACCGGGGAGCTGTTTTTT. Together with reference TRBV9 and TRBJ2-2, the CDR3 gives the full variable domain: DSGVTQTPKHLITATGQRVTLRCSPRSGDLSVYWYQQSLDQGLQFLIQYYNGEERAKGNILERFSAQQFPDLHSELNLSSLELGDSALYFCASSVEGTGELFFGEGSRLTVL.

Many counts were recorded for this clonotype. The chain combines TRBV7-2 with TRBJ2-6, with D unresolved. V was pared by 0 bases and J by 0 bases, with 9 bases between. This CDR3 has 17 amino acids. Germline lookup yields CDR1 SGHTA and CDR2 FQGNSA. Here the CDR3 reads CASSLAPVASGANVLTF. The CDR3 bases are TGTGCCAGCAGCTTAGCGCCCGTAGCCTCTGGGGCCAACGTCCTGACTTTC. The variable domain in full, completed from reference TRBV7-2 and TRBJ2-6, reads GAGVSQSPSNKVTEKGKDVELRCDPISGHTALYWYRQSLGQGLEFLIYFQGNSAPDKSGLPSDRFSAERTGGSVSTLTIQRTQQEDSAVYLCASSLAPVASGANVLTFGAGSRLTVL.

This clonotype was seen at least ten times. The chain couples TRBV10-3 to TRBJ2-3; D is unclear. V was pared by 0 bases and J by 4 bases, with 5 bases between. This CDR3 is built from 13 residues. Germline V gene sequence: CDR1 ENHRY, CDR2 SYGVKD. Here the CDR3 DNA reads TGTGCCATCAGTGAGTCGATCGCAGATACGCAGTATTTT. Its protein product is CAISESIADTQYF.

This clonotype was seen at least ten times. The chain has TRBV4-2 and TRBJ2-5, with TRBD2 matching over 9 bases. The V segment lost 1 base and the J segment 2 bases; nucleotides outside the gene matches: 8. Germline CDR1 and CDR2: LGHNA and YNFKEQ. The CDR3 extends over 17 amino acids. The CDR3: CASSQGAAGGLQETQYF. The CDR3 bases are TGTGCCAGCAGCCAAGGGGCTGCGGGGGGGTTACAAGAGACCCAGTACTTC.

This clonotype was seen many times. The rearrangement uses TRBV3-1 and TRBJ1-5, with a weak D call TRBD1 (5 bases). Germline V gene lookup returns CDR1 LGHDT and CDR2 YNNKEL (reference sequence). V shed 3 bases and J shed 0 bases, with 9 bases lying between them. The CDR3 covers 15 residues. This CDR3 is CASSQGGYSNQPQHF. CDR3 nucleotide sequence: TGTGCCAGCAGCCAGGGGGGGTATAGCAATCAGCCCCAGCATTTT.

This clonotype was counted ten times or more. The chain has TRBV7-9 and TRBJ2-5; 9 positions match TRBD2. The germline gives CDR1 SEHNR, CDR2 FQNEAQ (reference sequence). The length of the CDR3 is 16 residues. V lost 6 bases and J lost 5; bases outside the gene matches: 13. DNA for the CDR3: TGTGCCAGCAGTTCTGCGGGGGGGCCATCGGGGGAGACCCAGTACTTC. Its protein product is CASSSAGGPSGETQYF. The variable domain in full, with the rest retrieved from reference TRBV7-9 and TRBJ2-5, is DTGVSQNPRHKITKRGQNVTFRCDPISEHNRLYWYRQTLGQGPEFLTYFQNEAQLEKSRLLSDRFSAERPKGSFSTLEIQRTEQGDSAMYLCASSSAGGPSGETQYFGPGTRLLVL.

The chain employs TRBV5-1 and TRBJ1-2; TRBD1 matches 9 bases. Germline CDR1 and CDR2: SGHRS and YFSETQ. The CDR3 consists of 14 residues. Trimming cost V 2 bases and J 6 bases; bases outside gene matches: 5. The CDR3 protein is CASSFTGTGNGYTF. In nucleotides, the CDR3 is TGCGCCAGCAGCTTTACCGGGACAGGGAATGGCTACACCTTC.

This clonotype was seen many times. The rearrangement joins TRBV29-1 to TRBJ1-6, with a tentative D call TRBD1 (6 bases). Germline V CDR1 and CDR2: SQVTM, ANQGSEA. There are 12 residues in the CDR3. V lost 7 bases to trimming and J lost 10 bases, with 14 bases between them. The CDR3 region is CSATTGRSPLHF. Here the CDR3 DNA reads TGCAGCGCTACAACAGGGCGGTCACCCCTCCACTTT.

This clonotype was picked up many times. V usage is TRBV16 and J usage is TRBJ1-5, with D perhaps TRBD1 (6 bases). Trimming pared 5 bases from V and 0 bases from J, leaving 14 bases between. CDR1 KGHSY and CDR2 FQNENV come from the germline V gene. The CDR3 is made up of 16 amino acids. CDR3 sequence (DNA): TGTGCCAGCAGCGAACAGGGACCGTATAGCAATCAGCCCCAGCATTTT. Translation: CASSEQGPYSNQPQHF.

This clonotype was observed many times. The V and J genes are TRBV6-5 and TRBJ1-5; no clear D gene. This CDR3 spans 16 amino acids. Trimming cost V 3 bases and J 4 bases, with 16 bases left between them. The germline gives CDR1 MNHEY, CDR2 SVGAGI. CDR3 amino acids: CASSYGLPDGNQPQHF. CDR3 bases: TGTGCCAGCAGTTATGGGTTACCTGATGGGAATCAGCCCCAGCATTTT.